This is a list of T cell receptor beta chains from one sample in a study of blood T cell repertoires in COVID-19. Profiled with immunoSEQ multiplex PCR; TCRdb holds only in-frame clones, not every one. The data contain about 48,000 clones, around 84% of them seen just once; the ten biggest clones take up less than 3%. Sequencing input: peripheral blood. Receptors were obtained from an elderly woman with COVID-19, enrolled during active disease. Both conserved end residues are part of each CDR3. Each record gives: J gene, D gene, clone size, V gene, CDR3 DNA, CDR3 protein. The D gene is left open where the match is weak. Part of the rows lack a size; the others show once, few, many or a class for expanded clones.

j_gene: TRBJ1-4
d_gene: TRBD1
abundance: -
v_gene: TRBV18
CDR3nt: TGTGCCAGCTCACCACTCCAGGGGGGTACTAATGAAAAACTGTTTTTT
CDR3aa: CASSPLQGGTNEKLFF

j_gene: TRBJ2-7
d_gene: TRBD1
abundance: -
v_gene: TRBV7-2
CDR3nt: TGTGCCAGCAGCTTAGTAGGACAGGGTACCTACGAGCAGTACTTC
CDR3aa: CASSLVGQGTYEQYF

j_gene: TRBJ1-5
d_gene: -
abundance: few
v_gene: TRBV19
CDR3nt: TGTGCCAGTATGGGTCTGATTCGCGGTAGCAATCAGCCCCAGCATTTT
CDR3aa: CASMGLIRGSNQPQHF

j_gene: TRBJ2-1
d_gene: -
abundance: -
v_gene: TRBV18
CDR3nt: TGTGCCAGCTCACAACGGTACAATGAGCAGTTCTTC
CDR3aa: CASSQRYNEQFF

j_gene: TRBJ2-7
d_gene: TRBD1
abundance: -
v_gene: TRBV18
CDR3nt: TGTGCCAGCTCACTCGACAGGGGCTACGAGCAGTACTTC
CDR3aa: CASSLDRGYEQYF

j_gene: TRBJ2-1
d_gene: TRBD2
abundance: once
v_gene: TRBV6-5
CDR3nt: TGTGCCAGCAGTTCCCTGGGACTAGCGGGAGGCCAGCAGTTCTTC
CDR3aa: CASSSLGLAGGQQFF

j_gene: TRBJ1-1
d_gene: -
abundance: -
v_gene: TRBV4-2
CDR3nt: TGTGCCAGCAGCCAAGTTCGAGGGGAGGTAGGTTTCTTT
CDR3aa: CASSQVRGEVGFF

j_gene: TRBJ2-7
d_gene: TRBD2
abundance: -
v_gene: TRBV27
CDR3nt: TGTGCCAGCAGTCTCCCCGGACTAGCGGGAGTCGAGCAGTACTTC
CDR3aa: CASSLPGLAGVEQYF

j_gene: TRBJ1-3
d_gene: -
abundance: -
v_gene: TRBV5-5
CDR3nt: TGTGCCAGCAGCTTGTCTCCGGGTTCGTCAGGAAACACCATATATTTT
CDR3aa: CASSLSPGSSGNTIYF

j_gene: TRBJ1-2
d_gene: TRBD1
abundance: few
v_gene: TRBV10-3
CDR3nt: TGTGCCATCAGAAGGACAGGGGGCGATGGCTACACCTTC
CDR3aa: CAIRRTGGDGYTF

j_gene: TRBJ2-3
d_gene: TRBD1
abundance: once
v_gene: TRBV28
CDR3nt: TGTGCCAGCAGTACTGTTAGTGGTCGCTTGACAGGGAAGGGGACAGATACGCAGTATTTT
CDR3aa: CASSTVSGRLTGKGTDTQYF

j_gene: TRBJ1-1
d_gene: -
abundance: -
v_gene: TRBV7-8
CDR3nt: TGTGCCAGCAGCTTAAGCGGGTTGAACACTGAAGCTTTCTTT
CDR3aa: CASSLSGLNTEAFF

j_gene: TRBJ1-2
d_gene: -
abundance: -
v_gene: TRBV24-1
CDR3nt: TGTGCCACCAGTCAGGGATCTAACTATGGCTACACCTTC
CDR3aa: CATSQGSNYGYTF

j_gene: TRBJ2-7
d_gene: TRBD1
abundance: -
v_gene: TRBV18
CDR3nt: TGTGCCAGCTCACCTCGACAGGGGGGGACCTACGAGCAGTACTTC
CDR3aa: CASSPRQGGTYEQYF

j_gene: TRBJ2-1
d_gene: -
abundance: -
v_gene: TRBV7-9
CDR3nt: TGTGCCAGCAGCTTACAGGCAGTCTCCTACAATGAGCAGTTCTTC
CDR3aa: CASSLQAVSYNEQFF

j_gene: TRBJ1-5
d_gene: -
abundance: -
v_gene: TRBV10-1
CDR3nt: TGCGCCAGCAGCGACAGCTACAATCAGCCCCAGCATTTT
CDR3aa: CASSDSYNQPQHF

j_gene: TRBJ1-1
d_gene: TRBD1
abundance: once
v_gene: TRBV19
CDR3nt: TGTGCCAGTACCCGACAGGGGGTGGTTGGGAACACTGAAGCTTTCTTT
CDR3aa: CASTRQGVVGNTEAFF

j_gene: TRBJ2-1
d_gene: -
abundance: few
v_gene: TRBV7-3
CDR3nt: TGTGCCAGCAGCCCCGCGTCGGGGGATCAGCAGTTCTTC
CDR3aa: CASSPASGDQQFF

j_gene: TRBJ1-2
d_gene: -
abundance: few
v_gene: TRBV7-9
CDR3nt: TGTGCCAGCAGCTTAGTGGAGGTAAACTATGGCTACACCTTC
CDR3aa: CASSLVEVNYGYTF

j_gene: TRBJ2-7
d_gene: TRBD2
abundance: once
v_gene: TRBV28
CDR3nt: TGTGCCAGCAGCTCCGGGACTAGCGGGGGACCAGGCTACGAGCAGTACTTC
CDR3aa: CASSSGTSGGPGYEQYF

j_gene: TRBJ1-1
d_gene: TRBD1
abundance: -
v_gene: TRBV27
CDR3nt: TGTGCCAGCAGTTTCCTCGGGACAGGGACAGACACTGAAGCTTTCTTT
CDR3aa: CASSFLGTGTDTEAFF

j_gene: TRBJ2-1
d_gene: -
abundance: -
v_gene: TRBV7-6
CDR3nt: TGTGCCAGCAGCTTTCAGGCGTACAATGAGCAGTTCTTC
CDR3aa: CASSFQAYNEQFF

j_gene: TRBJ1-2
d_gene: TRBD1
abundance: -
v_gene: TRBV18
CDR3nt: TGTGCCAGCTCACCACCCGGGACAGGTTATGGCTACACCTTC
CDR3aa: CASSPPGTGYGYTF

j_gene: TRBJ1-2
d_gene: -
abundance: -
v_gene: TRBV9
CDR3nt: TGTGCCAGCAGCGTAGGCTACAGAAACTATGGCTACACCTTC
CDR3aa: CASSVGYRNYGYTF

j_gene: TRBJ1-1
d_gene: -
abundance: -
v_gene: TRBV6-5
CDR3nt: TGTGCCAGCAGTTCCCTGACAGGGAACACTGAAGCTTTCTTT
CDR3aa: CASSSLTGNTEAFF

j_gene: TRBJ1-2
d_gene: TRBD1
abundance: few
v_gene: TRBV9
CDR3nt: TGTGCCAGCAGCCCCGGGGGACAGCGGGTCTATGGCTACACCTTC
CDR3aa: CASSPGGQRVYGYTF

j_gene: TRBJ1-3
d_gene: TRBD1
abundance: -
v_gene: TRBV5-4
CDR3nt: TGTGCCAGCAGCAAACCGGGACAGGGAAACACCATATATTTT
CDR3aa: CASSKPGQGNTIYF

j_gene: TRBJ2-3
d_gene: -
abundance: -
v_gene: TRBV24-1
CDR3nt: TGTGCCACCAGTCCTAGTAACCTCAAAACCTTCACAGATACGCAGTATTTT
CDR3aa: CATSPSNLKTFTDTQYF

j_gene: TRBJ1-6
d_gene: TRBD1
abundance: -
v_gene: TRBV5-5
CDR3nt: TGTGCCAGCAGCTTGGGGGACAGGGAAAATTCACCCCTCCACTTT
CDR3aa: CASSLGDRENSPLHF

j_gene: TRBJ2-4
d_gene: -
abundance: -
v_gene: TRBV2
CDR3nt: TGTGCCAGCAGTGATAGAAGCGCCCCGGGGGGCGGGAACATTCAGTACTTC
CDR3aa: CASSDRSAPGGGNIQYF

j_gene: TRBJ2-3
d_gene: TRBD2
abundance: -
v_gene: TRBV7-2
CDR3nt: TGTGCCAGCAGCCGCAAAGCGGGAGGGCTGGATACGCAGTATTTT
CDR3aa: CASSRKAGGLDTQYF

j_gene: TRBJ2-2
d_gene: -
abundance: -
v_gene: TRBV30
CDR3nt: TGTGCCTGGAGTGTATCCAGACTCAACACCGGGGAGCTGTTTTTT
CDR3aa: CAWSVSRLNTGELFF

j_gene: TRBJ2-6
d_gene: -
abundance: -
v_gene: TRBV6-5
CDR3nt: TGTGCCAGCAGCACCGGTAACTCTGGGGCCAACGTCCTGACTTTC
CDR3aa: CASSTGNSGANVLTF

j_gene: TRBJ1-6
d_gene: TRBD1
abundance: -
v_gene: TRBV28
CDR3nt: TGTGCCAGCAGTTCTCCGACAGGGACGGATAATTCACCCCTCCACTTT
CDR3aa: CASSSPTGTDNSPLHF

j_gene: TRBJ2-5
d_gene: TRBD1
abundance: -
v_gene: TRBV6-1
CDR3nt: TGTGCCAGCAGTGAGGACAGGGCGCCCCAAGAGACCCAGTACTTC
CDR3aa: CASSEDRAPQETQYF

j_gene: TRBJ2-2
d_gene: TRBD1
abundance: -
v_gene: TRBV19
CDR3nt: TGTGCCAGTAGTTCGCAGGGGGCGGCCACCGGGGAGCTGTTTTTT
CDR3aa: CASSSQGAATGELFF

j_gene: TRBJ2-1
d_gene: -
abundance: -
v_gene: TRBV19
CDR3nt: TGTGCCAGTAGGGACGGACAGAGCTCCTACAATGAGCAGTTCTTC
CDR3aa: CASRDGQSSYNEQFF

j_gene: TRBJ1-1
d_gene: -
abundance: -
v_gene: TRBV7-9
CDR3nt: TGTGCCAGCAGCCATTCGAGCAGGGTTAGCACTGAAGCTTTCTTT
CDR3aa: CASSHSSRVSTEAFF

j_gene: TRBJ2-1
d_gene: -
abundance: -
v_gene: TRBV5-1
CDR3nt: TGCGCCAGCAGCTACGGGAGCTCCTACAATGAGCAGTTCTTC
CDR3aa: CASSYGSSYNEQFF

j_gene: TRBJ1-1
d_gene: TRBD1
abundance: -
v_gene: TRBV19
CDR3nt: TGTGCCAGTACCGACACCGGGACAGGGGACACTGAAGCTTTCTTT
CDR3aa: CASTDTGTGDTEAFF